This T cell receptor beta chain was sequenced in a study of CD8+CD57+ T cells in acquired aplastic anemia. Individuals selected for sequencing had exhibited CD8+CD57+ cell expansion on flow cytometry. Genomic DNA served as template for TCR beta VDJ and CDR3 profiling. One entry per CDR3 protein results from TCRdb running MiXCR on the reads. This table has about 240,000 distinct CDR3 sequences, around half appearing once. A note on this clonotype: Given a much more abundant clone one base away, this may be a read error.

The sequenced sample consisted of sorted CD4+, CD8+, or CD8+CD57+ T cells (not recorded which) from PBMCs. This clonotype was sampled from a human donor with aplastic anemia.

The CDR3 region is CASSPRDGEYEQYF. CDR3 nucleotides: TGCGCCAGCAGCCCCCGGGACGGGGAGTACGAGCAGTACTTC. The rearrangement links TRBV3-1 to TRBJ2-7; D may be TRBD1 or TRBD2 (5 bases each). CDR1 is LGHDT and CDR2 is YNNKEL in the germline V gene (reference sequence). CDR3 length equals 14 residues.